This TCR beta chain was identified in a study of cytomegalovirus exposure and HLA in healthy donors (dated by TCRdb to between 2016 and 2019). Regarding the research as a whole: According to a later analysis, one platform produced both the 120 validation repertoires and the 550 to 800 repertoires of the first cohort. The aim of the study was to test whether cataloging public T cell receptors could identify signatures of past pathogen exposure. A separate validation cohort of about 110 different subjects was used in addition to the roughly 720-subject first cohort. The study combined high-throughput TCR immunosequencing, statistical association of individual TCRs with disease status, and machine learning to predict cytomegalovirus infection status.

As for this clone: Its antigen is unknown. Per-nucleotide qualities are absent, and no much larger clonotype sits a single base away.

Library prep was done by the immunoSEQ multiplex PCR assay. The authors' pipeline ran thus. To diagnose cytomegalovirus status from the catalog of TCR beta chain sequences, a statistical classification framework was built. Imported from immuneACCESS, the table was reduced by TCRdb to in-frame sequences with V and J called. These copies leave out some clones; in studies compared against another copy, an unresolved V gene accounts for under half, and the cause of the remainder is not known. The V and J calls and clone size were taken over from that table, and D and trimming were inferred from the DNA. Counted in this sample were 120,000 or so clones; about 91% of them appeared once. The top ten clonotypes cover less than 1.5% of the sample. Findings and caveats that apply to the study as a whole: Most TCR sequences were seen in very few donors, while some public TCRs were found in many individuals. Cytomegalovirus status was reported to be diagnosed by the classifier with high specificity and sensitivity in both the original and validation cohorts. The validation cohort had no HLA typing available for a later analysis, so co-occurrence within that cohort was assessed over all 120 or so repertoires. A total of 150 to 200 TCR beta chains were listed by the study as associated with cytomegalovirus. It was suggested by the authors that the approach could potentially be generalized to other disease states and immunological phenotypes. In a later analysis, TCRs clustered in the first cohort were found to also tend to co-occur in the roughly 130 validation repertoires, with approximately 94% of cluster scores above 0. In vitro tests confirmed that a few of the cytomegalovirus-associated TCR beta chains recognize cytomegalovirus antigens.

From the cysteine through the phenylalanine, the CDR3 covers 14 amino acids. The CDR3 DNA has 42 bases and is translated from base 1. Here V drops 2 bases and J drops 8 bases, and the junction holds 8 bases not matched to any gene. Sequences MNHNY (CDR1) and SVGAGI (CDR2) are obtained from the germline V gene (reference sequence). The donors were included in the validation cohort of over a hundred subjects, a group kept apart from the approximately 650-subject first cohort. The material sequenced was PBMCs. The sequence derives from a woman younger than 35 in good health and CMV-seronegative. The chain is assembled from TRBV6-6 and TRBJ1-2, with 7 central nucleotides matching TRBD1. The CDR3 corresponds to CASSYQGQEVGYTF. The DNA sequence is given as TGTGCCAGCAGTTACCAAGGACAGGAAGTGGGCTACACCTTC.